This entry is about one TCR beta chain. This record comes from a study of shared clonotypes between healthy human individuals. The authors' processing: For the immunoSEQ data, sequences were junction-only without quality scores, so filtering differed. Sequencing was performed with immunoSEQ multiplex PCR; in TCRdb, only in-frame clones are kept and a portion is missing. V, J and clone size are taken as reported in that table, and D and trimming were inferred from the DNA itself. The sample records around 1 million clones, more than 75% being singletons. The V end was cut by 4 bases, the J end by 4 bases, with 14 bases between. The CDR3 covers 14 residues. Looked up from germline, CDR1 is LGHNA and CDR2 is YSLEER.

Sequenced material: memory CD4+ T cells sorted from blood. Documented subset: CD45RA-negative fraction. The clonotype was recovered from a man between 18 and 29 years old in good health. This chain connects TRBV4-3 to TRBJ2-7, with D possibly TRBD1 on 6 matching bases. This CDR3 is CASSRKQGDYEQYF. CDR3 coding DNA: TGCGCCAGCAGCCGAAAACAGGGTGATTACGAGCAGTACTTC.